Following are 5 T cell receptor beta chains from one sample sequenced in a study of graft-versus-host responses after intestinal transplantation. Their recognized antigens are unknown. TCRdb keeps only in-frame clones here, not all; method: immunoSEQ multiplex PCR. Here the sample spans over 100,000 clones, just over 90% being singletons. Sequencing was performed on unstimulated CD4+ T cells sorted from spleen or lymph node cells, taken before transplant. Receptors originate from a human donor who was the organ donor for an intestinal transplant.

The V call is TRBV4-1, the J call TRBJ2-5, with D perhaps matching TRBD1 (5 bases). Trimming stripped 1 base from V and 0 bases from J, with 9 bases between. The CDR3 has 15 residues. Per the germline V gene, CDR1 is MGHRA and CDR2 is YSYEKL. The CDR3 spells CASSQVGAYQETQYF. The DNA of the CDR3 is TGCGCCAGCAGCCAAGTAGGGGCGTACCAAGAGACCCAGTACTTC.

V gene TRBV4-3 combines with J gene TRBJ2-3; D is perhaps TRBD2 (7 bases). Germline CDR1 and CDR2: LGHNA and YSLEER. V was shortened by 6 bases and J by 4 bases, with 23 bases between the two germline ends. The CDR3 length is 17 residues. The CDR3 DNA reads TGCGCCAGCAGTCAAAGTGGGGGCGGGGGCTGGGCAGATACGCAGTATTTT. The encoded protein is CASSQSGGGGWADTQYF.

The V gene is TRBV18, the J gene TRBJ1-2; D unresolved. V was clipped by 3 bases and J by 4 bases, with 12 bases between them. Looked up from germline, CDR1 is KGHSH and CDR2 is LQKENI. The CDR3 sequence is 14 residues long. CDR3 nucleotides: TGTGCCAGCTCACCCCCAGAGGTTCCCTATGGCTACACCTTC. Amino acids: CASSPPEVPYGYTF.

The V and J genes are TRBV6-8 and TRBJ2-7; the D call may be TRBD1 or TRBD2 (6 bases each). Germline V gives CDR1 MNHGY, CDR2 SAAAGT. Trimming shortened V by 2 bases and J by 2 bases, and 16 bases separated the two germline ends. The CDR3 totals 16 residues. The CDR3 DNA follows: TGTGCCAGCAGTTACCCGAAGGGGGGTATGGCCTACGAGCAGTACTTC. Residues: CASSYPKGGMAYEQYF.

V is TRBV4-3 and J is TRBJ1-6, with D possibly matching TRBD1 (5 bases). V lost 0 bases and J 10 bases, leaving 16 bases between the germline ends. The CDR3 consists of 16 residues. Germline CDR1 is LGHNA and CDR2 is YSLEER. CDR3 loop: CASSQEFDRMMSPLHF. The CDR3, as DNA: TGCGCCAGCAGCCAAGAGTTCGACAGAATGATGTCACCCCTCCACTTT.